The clone carrying this T cell receptor (beta chain) was counted many times. Treatment denoted: PENTA 11 planned treatment interruption arm or continuous ART arm. Per germline, CDR1 MNHEY and CDR2 SVGAGI. This CDR3 is built from 11 residues. V was clipped by 8 bases and J by 3 bases, with 8 bases between them. The data belong to a study of HIV-infected children after antiretroviral therapy interruption. The TCR library was built from RNA with a 3' RACE protocol and unique molecular identifiers. TCRdb re-called the 3' RACE reads through MiXCR, storing one row per CDR3 protein. The sample has some 51,000 distinct CDR3 sequences, more than 3.5% seen once.

The V call is TRBV6-5, the J call TRBJ2-7; D gene ambiguous. The TCR sequence derives from a pool of human donors with HIV. Sequencing was performed on CD45RA+ CD4+ T cells from PBMCs, pooled from several time points, taken from a donor given antiretroviral therapy, either interrupted or continuous. As to subset: naive CD4+ CD45RA+ CD45RO- T cells. The CDR3 is CASGRNYEQYF. The CDR3 DNA is TGTGCCAGCGGCAGGAACTACGAGCAGTACTTC.